Described below is a single T cell receptor beta chain sequence and its context. The CDR3 covers 15 residues. Germline lookup yields CDR1 MDHEN and CDR2 SYDVKM. These data belong to a study of CXCR3-negative and CXCR3-positive naive CD8 T cells. The study made its TRB cDNA libraries by 5' RACE, adding UMI labels. TCRdb re-called the 5' RACE reads, yielding one record per CDR3 amino acid sequence without DNA. In all, the sample yields about 53,000 distinct CDR3 sequences. The sequencing input was naive CXCR3- CD8+ T cells from blood. Specified subset: CD45RO-CCR7+CD27+CD95- naive CD8+ T cells lacking CXCR3 (TNR3-). The chain carries TRBV28 and TRBJ2-7; the TRBD1 assignment by TCRdb is unverifiable without DNA. This clonotype originated in a human donor in good health. Some clones in this sample may be carry-over from other donors' samples. Here the CDR3 reads CASTSPGQGAYEQYF.